This T cell receptor beta chain was identified in a study of identical twins. One entry per CDR3 protein results from TCRdb running MiXCR on the 5' RACE reads. The repertoire includes 750,000 to 950,000 distinct CDR3 sequences, around 12% of them detected once, and around 1.5% sits in the top ten. This clonotype has a handful of counts. Its antigen remains unknown. General study points: Within beta out-of-frame sequences, the excess sharing observed between twins was weaker.

CDR1 SGHAT and CDR2 FQDESV come from the germline V gene (reference sequence). V gave up 1 base and J gave up 8 bases, with 24 bases separating them. This CDR3 has 18 residues. A further study also used this sample, focusing on yellow fever vaccine responses in identical twins.

Source material: PBMCs. The origin of this receptor is a woman aged 18-35 years in good health. The V and J genes are TRBV11-1 and TRBJ2-1, with D possibly being TRBD2 (6 bases). As DNA, the CDR3 is TGTGCCAGCAGCTTAGTTCCGAAGGATGAGGCGGAGGGCGATGAGCAGTTCTTC. Translating it yields CASSLVPKDEAEGDEQFF.